The rows below give T cell receptor beta chains drawn from one sample of a study of beta chain features in type 1 diabetes. Repertoires were generated with immunoSEQ multiplex PCR, while TCRdb's copy carries only in-frame clones and drops some. The table lists hundreds of thousands of clones, around an eighth of them singletons. The sequenced sample was naive CD4+ T cells from blood. The receptors stem from a man aged 18 to 30 with type 1 diabetes. CDR3s include the opening cysteine and the closing phenylalanine or tryptophan. The D gene is left open where the match is weak. Some rows mark clone size as missing; the rest say once, few, many or name a class of expanded clone.

d_gene: .
v_gene: TRBV19
j_gene: TRBJ2-5
abundance: few
CDR3aa: CASSSGAGLQETQYF
CDR3nt: TGTGCCAGTAGCTCTGGTGCGGGCCTCCAAGAGACCCAGTACTTC

d_gene: TRBD1
v_gene: TRBV28
j_gene: TRBJ1-2
abundance: .
CDR3aa: CASRPTGFGANYGYTF
CDR3nt: TGTGCCAGCAGACCGACAGGGTTCGGAGCTAACTATGGCTACACCTTC

d_gene: .
v_gene: TRBV9
j_gene: TRBJ2-5
abundance: .
CDR3aa: CASSALLGMETQYF
CDR3nt: TGTGCCAGCAGCGCCCTTTTAGGGATGGAGACCCAGTACTTC

d_gene: .
v_gene: TRBV5-1
j_gene: TRBJ2-2
abundance: few
CDR3aa: CASKNRGPDTGELFF
CDR3nt: TGCGCCAGCAAGAATCGGGGTCCCGACACCGGGGAGCTGTTTTTT

d_gene: TRBD1
v_gene: TRBV14
j_gene: TRBJ1-1
abundance: .
CDR3aa: CASSPRQGAEAFF
CDR3nt: TGTGCCAGCAGCCCCAGACAGGGTGCTGAAGCTTTCTTT

d_gene: .
v_gene: TRBV29-1
j_gene: TRBJ2-2
abundance: .
CDR3aa: CSAGGGAGHTGELFF
CDR3nt: TGCAGCGCTGGAGGCGGCGCGGGGCACACCGGGGAGCTGTTTTTT

d_gene: TRBD1
v_gene: TRBV29-1
j_gene: TRBJ1-2
abundance: few
CDR3aa: CSVSSGTGPYGYTF
CDR3nt: TGCAGCGTGAGTTCCGGGACAGGGCCCTATGGCTACACCTTC

d_gene: .
v_gene: TRBV5-1
j_gene: TRBJ2-1
abundance: .
CDR3aa: CASSQPRTLYNEQFF
CDR3nt: TGCGCCAGCAGCCAACCCCGGACCCTCTACAATGAGCAGTTCTTC

d_gene: .
v_gene: TRBV5-1
j_gene: TRBJ1-6
abundance: once
CDR3aa: CASSSLQNSNSPLHF
CDR3nt: TGCGCCAGCAGCTCCCTCCAGAACTCGAATTCACCCCTCCACTTT

d_gene: .
v_gene: TRBV18
j_gene: TRBJ1-6
abundance: .
CDR3aa: CASSPQGRLDNSPLHF
CDR3nt: TGTGCCAGCTCACCCCAGGGACGGCTAGATAATTCACCCCTCCACTTT

d_gene: TRBD1
v_gene: TRBV18
j_gene: TRBJ2-7
abundance: .
CDR3aa: CASSPPGQGAYEQYF
CDR3nt: TGTGCCAGCTCACCTCCGGGACAGGGGGCCTACGAGCAGTACTTC

d_gene: .
v_gene: TRBV18
j_gene: TRBJ1-5
abundance: few
CDR3aa: CASSPLSGGDQPQHF
CDR3nt: TGTGCCAGCTCACCGTTATCTGGAGGGGATCAGCCCCAGCATTTT

d_gene: .
v_gene: TRBV30
j_gene: TRBJ2-2
abundance: .
CDR3aa: CASYRAPWGTGELFF
CDR3nt: TGTGCCTCCTACAGGGCGCCCTGGGGCACCGGGGAGCTGTTTTTT

d_gene: TRBD1
v_gene: TRBV6-5
j_gene: TRBJ2-3
abundance: .
CDR3aa: CASRQGLRTDTQYF
CDR3nt: TGTGCCAGCAGACAGGGGTTACGCACAGATACGCAGTATTTT

d_gene: .
v_gene: TRBV9
j_gene: TRBJ1-3
abundance: few
CDR3aa: CASSSGQIFSGNTIYF
CDR3nt: TGTGCCAGCAGCTCCGGACAGATCTTCTCTGGAAACACCATATATTTT

d_gene: TRBD1
v_gene: TRBV19
j_gene: TRBJ2-6
abundance: few
CDR3aa: CASRSGGAGANVLTF
CDR3nt: TGTGCCAGCCGATCAGGGGGCGCTGGGGCCAACGTCCTGACTTTC

d_gene: TRBD1
v_gene: TRBV14
j_gene: TRBJ2-2
abundance: .
CDR3aa: CASRETGNPPGELFF
CDR3nt: TGTGCCAGCAGAGAGACAGGGAATCCCCCCGGGGAGCTGTTTTTT

d_gene: .
v_gene: TRBV6-5
j_gene: TRBJ2-7
abundance: .
CDR3aa: CASSYAGGSPGEQYF
CDR3nt: TGTGCCAGCAGTTACGCTGGCGGCTCCCCGGGTGAGCAGTACTTC

d_gene: .
v_gene: TRBV10-2
j_gene: TRBJ2-3
abundance: .
CDR3aa: CASRLGATDTQYF
CDR3nt: TGCGCCAGTCGTCTGGGGGCCACAGATACGCAGTATTTT

d_gene: .
v_gene: TRBV28
j_gene: TRBJ1-1
abundance: .
CDR3aa: CASSSPSARAEAFF
CDR3nt: TGTGCCAGCAGTTCCCCCTCCGCTAGGGCTGAAGCTTTCTTT

d_gene: TRBD2
v_gene: TRBV9
j_gene: TRBJ2-1
abundance: few
CDR3aa: CASSVSLPGLAGGEEQFF
CDR3nt: TGTGCCAGCAGCGTCTCCCTCCCGGGACTAGCGGGGGGAGAGGAGCAGTTCTTC

d_gene: .
v_gene: TRBV5-1
j_gene: TRBJ2-4
abundance: .
CDR3aa: CASSTAAGLIGNIQYF
CDR3nt: TGCGCCAGCAGCACCGCTGCGGGGCTGATCGGAAACATTCAGTACTTC

d_gene: .
v_gene: TRBV7-2
j_gene: TRBJ1-5
abundance: .
CDR3aa: CASSLDGQPQHF
CDR3nt: TGTGCCAGCAGCTTAGACGGTCAGCCCCAGCATTTT

d_gene: TRBD1
v_gene: TRBV19
j_gene: TRBJ2-2
abundance: once
CDR3aa: CASSRTGGWTGELFF
CDR3nt: TGTGCCAGTAGTAGAACAGGGGGCTGGACCGGGGAGCTGTTTTTT

d_gene: TRBD2
v_gene: TRBV6-1
j_gene: TRBJ2-5
abundance: .
CDR3aa: CASSAPGLAIETQYF
CDR3nt: TGTGCCAGCAGCGCGCCGGGACTAGCGATAGAGACCCAGTACTTC

d_gene: .
v_gene: TRBV7-2
j_gene: TRBJ2-7
abundance: .
CDR3aa: CASSLRQVEQYF
CDR3nt: TGTGCCAGCAGCTTACGGCAGGTTGAGCAGTACTTC

d_gene: .
v_gene: TRBV5-6
j_gene: TRBJ1-1
abundance: .
CDR3aa: CASSLGVSNTEAFF
CDR3nt: TGTGCCAGCAGCTTGGGCGTGTCCAACACTGAAGCTTTCTTT

d_gene: .
v_gene: TRBV5-1
j_gene: TRBJ1-1
abundance: few
CDR3aa: CASSLGEKGTEAFF
CDR3nt: TGCGCCAGCAGCTTGGGGGAGAAGGGGACTGAAGCTTTCTTT

d_gene: .
v_gene: TRBV10-3
j_gene: TRBJ1-1
abundance: few
CDR3aa: CAVTGDTEAFF
CDR3nt: TGTGCCGTTACAGGCGACACTGAAGCTTTCTTT

d_gene: TRBD1
v_gene: TRBV6-5
j_gene: TRBJ2-7
abundance: .
CDR3aa: CASRREGTGDYEQYF
CDR3nt: TGTGCCAGCCGGAGGGAGGGGACAGGGGACTACGAGCAGTACTTC

d_gene: TRBD1
v_gene: TRBV7-9
j_gene: TRBJ2-7
abundance: .
CDR3aa: CASSQGQQAYEQYF
CDR3nt: TGTGCCAGCAGCCAGGGACAGCAAGCCTACGAGCAGTACTTC

d_gene: TRBD1
v_gene: TRBV7-9
j_gene: TRBJ2-3
abundance: .
CDR3aa: CASKTGGADTQYF
CDR3nt: TGTGCCAGCAAAACAGGGGGAGCAGATACGCAGTATTTT

d_gene: .
v_gene: TRBV6-6
j_gene: TRBJ1-2
abundance: .
CDR3aa: CASSYQGSGYTF
CDR3nt: TGTGCCAGCAGTTACCAGGGCAGCGGCTACACCTTC

d_gene: TRBD1
v_gene: TRBV28
j_gene: TRBJ1-2
abundance: .
CDR3aa: CASSLSGGGEGYTF
CDR3nt: TGTGCCAGCAGTTTATCCGGAGGGGGCGAAGGCTACACCTTC

d_gene: TRBD2
v_gene: TRBV9
j_gene: TRBJ2-1
abundance: few
CDR3aa: CASSVAPGAGGLHNEQFF
CDR3nt: TGTGCCAGCAGCGTAGCCCCCGGGGCGGGGGGGCTCCACAATGAGCAGTTCTTC

d_gene: .
v_gene: TRBV6-5
j_gene: TRBJ2-7
abundance: .
CDR3aa: CASSYPSGGASYEQYF
CDR3nt: TGTGCCAGCAGTTATCCGTCTGGGGGGGCCTCCTACGAGCAGTACTTC

d_gene: TRBD1
v_gene: TRBV5-1
j_gene: TRBJ2-2
abundance: few
CDR3aa: CASSWTGANTGELFF
CDR3nt: TGCGCCAGCAGTTGGACAGGCGCGAACACCGGGGAGCTGTTTTTT

d_gene: .
v_gene: TRBV30
j_gene: TRBJ2-1
abundance: .
CDR3aa: CAWSPSMGLYNEQFF
CDR3nt: TGTGCCTGGAGCCCATCGATGGGACTTTACAATGAGCAGTTCTTC

d_gene: TRBD2
v_gene: TRBV4-2
j_gene: TRBJ2-3
abundance: .
CDR3aa: CASSQSGLAGTDTQYF
CDR3nt: TGTGCCAGCAGCCAATCGGGACTAGCGGGCACAGATACGCAGTATTTT

d_gene: .
v_gene: TRBV30
j_gene: TRBJ1-5
abundance: .
CDR3aa: CAWSTDSNQPQHF
CDR3nt: TGTGCCTGGAGTACAGACAGCAATCAGCCCCAGCATTTT

d_gene: .
v_gene: TRBV30
j_gene: TRBJ1-3
abundance: few
CDR3aa: CAWRGFSSGNTIYF
CDR3nt: TGTGCCTGGAGGGGGTTTAGCTCTGGAAACACCATATATTTT

d_gene: TRBD1
v_gene: TRBV7-3
j_gene: TRBJ2-2
abundance: few
CDR3aa: CASSLRQGARTGELFF
CDR3nt: TGTGCCAGCAGCCTCCGACAGGGGGCACGCACCGGGGAGCTGTTTTTT

d_gene: .
v_gene: TRBV11-1
j_gene: TRBJ1-6
abundance: few
CDR3aa: CASSLRDSYSPLHF
CDR3nt: TGTGCCAGCAGCTTACGGGACTCCTATTCACCCCTCCACTTT

d_gene: .
v_gene: TRBV2
j_gene: TRBJ1-2
abundance: .
CDR3aa: CASSTSTRQGGYTF
CDR3nt: TGTGCCAGCAGCACCTCCACCCGGCAGGGAGGCTACACCTTC

d_gene: .
v_gene: TRBV7-9
j_gene: TRBJ1-1
abundance: .
CDR3aa: CASSLVTDTEAFF
CDR3nt: TGTGCCAGCAGCTTAGTGACGGACACTGAAGCTTTCTTT

d_gene: TRBD1
v_gene: TRBV9
j_gene: TRBJ2-1
abundance: few
CDR3aa: CASSVEDRGSNEQFF
CDR3nt: TGTGCCAGCAGCGTAGAGGACAGGGGTTCCAATGAGCAGTTCTTC

d_gene: .
v_gene: TRBV27
j_gene: TRBJ1-1
abundance: .
CDR3aa: CASSPDTVNTEAFF
CDR3nt: TGTGCCAGCAGCCCGGACACAGTGAACACTGAAGCTTTCTTT

d_gene: .
v_gene: TRBV23-1
j_gene: TRBJ2-3
abundance: few
CDR3aa: CASSQPRDGLEEDDTQYF
CDR3nt: TGCGCCAGCAGTCAACCCCGGGACGGTTTAGAGGAAGACGATACGCAGTATTTT

d_gene: TRBD1
v_gene: TRBV7-9
j_gene: TRBJ1-5
abundance: .
CDR3aa: CASSEDRGDQPQHF
CDR3nt: TGTGCCAGCAGCGAGGACAGGGGGGATCAGCCCCAGCATTTT

d_gene: .
v_gene: TRBV2
j_gene: TRBJ2-1
abundance: .
CDR3aa: CASSEVRDSATYNEQFF
CDR3nt: TGTGCCAGCAGTGAAGTGCGCGACTCAGCCACCTACAATGAGCAGTTCTTC

d_gene: TRBD1
v_gene: TRBV9
j_gene: TRBJ2-3
abundance: few
CDR3aa: CASSHQDRGVADTQYF
CDR3nt: TGTGCCAGCAGCCATCAGGACAGGGGAGTGGCAGATACGCAGTATTTT

d_gene: .
v_gene: TRBV25-1
j_gene: TRBJ2-5
abundance: few
CDR3aa: CASSPGTPQYF
CDR3nt: TGTGCCAGCAGTCCCGGGACTCCTCAGTACTTC

d_gene: .
v_gene: TRBV11-1
j_gene: TRBJ2-3
abundance: .
CDR3aa: CASSWPTTDTQYF
CDR3nt: TGTGCCAGCAGCTGGCCTACCACAGATACGCAGTATTTT